This passage covers 22 T cell receptor beta chains from one sample sequenced in a study of T cell responses to AZD1222 COVID-19 vaccine. TCRdb's copy holds only in-frame clones and misses some; the assay was immunoSEQ multiplex PCR. Of some 170,000 clones detected, 90% appear once; the ten largest clones hold approximately 4.2%. The sequenced sample was peripheral blood, obtained 28 days after the second dose of the MenACWY control vaccine. Receptors originate from an adult who received the MenACWY meningococcal vaccine as a control.

The rearrangement joins TRBV5-4 to TRBJ2-3; TRBD2 matches at 10 bases. V lost 0 bases and J lost 1; bases outside the gene matches: 5. Germline assignment: CDR1 SGHNT and CDR2 YYREEE (reference sequence). The CDR3 is made up of 17 amino acids. Here the CDR3 reads CASSLASGSVGTDTQYF. The CDR3 bases are TGTGCCAGCAGCTTGGCTAGCGGGAGTGTCGGCACAGATACGCAGTATTTT.

J is TRBJ1-1 and V is TRBV14; D unclear. The germline V and J ends were trimmed by 3 bases and 5 bases, with 13 bases remaining between them. Germline CDR1 is SGHDN and CDR2 is FVKESK. The CDR3 sequence is 14 residues long. In DNA form, the CDR3 reads TGTGCCAGCAGCCAGCGTCTTGATCGGACTGAAGCTTTCTTT. Translation gives CASSQRLDRTEAFF.

The rearrangement uses TRBV7-9 and TRBJ2-3, with TRBD2 identical over 15 bases. Trimming took 5 bases from V and 4 from J; bases not matched to a gene: 7. The CDR3 sequence is 17 residues long. Germline CDR1 reads SEHNR; CDR2 reads FQNEAQ (reference sequence). CDR3 in amino acids: CASSGGTSGRMSDTQYF. In nucleotides, the CDR3 is TGTGCCAGCAGCGGAGGGACTAGCGGGAGGATGTCAGATACGCAGTATTTT.

This clone was counted only a few times. This chain links TRBV9 with TRBJ1-2, with a weak D call TRBD1 (6 bases). Trimming removed 4 bases at V and 8 bases at J, with 24 bases between. The CDR3 runs 16 residues. Per germline, CDR1 SGDLS and CDR2 YYNGEE. CDR3 bases: TGTGCCAGCAGCCCCCGAACGGACAGCAGTTTGGGCGGCTACACCTTC. Protein: CASSPRTDSSLGGYTF.

This sequence joins TRBV9 and TRBJ1-1; D call uncertain. CDR1 and CDR2 from the germline V gene are SGDLS and YYNGEE. Trimming left V 0 bases short and J 5 bases short, with 11 bases between. CDR3 size: 14 residues. CDR3 sequence (DNA): TGTGCCAGCAGCGTAGATCCCGGCAGGACTGAAGCTTTCTTT. Amino acids: CASSVDPGRTEAFF.

The rearrangement links TRBV18 to TRBJ1-5, with TRBD1 as a possible D gene (6 bases). Germline V lookup: CDR1 KGHSH, CDR2 LQKENI. The V gene lost 0 bases and the J gene lost 5 bases, with 14 bases spanning the gap. The CDR3 spans 16 residues. CDR3 in amino acids: CASSPPGAGVDQPQHF. DNA for the CDR3: TGTGCCAGCTCACCACCGGGGGCAGGGGTTGATCAGCCCCAGCATTTT.

The chain couples TRBV15 to TRBJ2-3; no firm D call. CDR3 length equals 15 residues. Trimming left V 0 bases short and J 0 bases short, with 7 bases between. Germline lookup yields CDR1 LNHNV and CDR2 YYDKDF (reference sequence). The DNA of the CDR3 is TGTGCCACCAGCAGAGAAGCACTCAGCACAGATACGCAGTATTTT. Translated, it gives CATSREALSTDTQYF.

This clone occurred once. V usage is TRBV7-9 and J usage is TRBJ1-1; TRBD1 is a possible D gene (5 bases). V was cut by 2 bases and J by 1 base, with 8 bases left in between. This CDR3 contains 14 residues. From germline, CDR1 is SEHNR and CDR2 FQNEAQ (reference sequence). CDR3 sequence (DNA): TGTGCCAGCAGCTTAATGGGGCAGAACACTGAAGCTTTCTTT. Translation: CASSLMGQNTEAFF.

The V and J genes are TRBV9 and TRBJ2-1; 15 bases are shared with TRBD2. This CDR3 contains 17 residues. Looked up from germline, CDR1 is SGDLS and CDR2 is YYNGEE. Trimming cost V 4 bases and J 4 bases; bases outside gene matches: 6. The chain's CDR3 is CASSPGLAGGGYNEQFF. The CDR3 bases are TGTGCCAGCAGCCCAGGACTAGCGGGAGGGGGTTACAATGAGCAGTTCTTC.

CDR3 in DNA: TGTGCCAGCAGCCCAGTGAACGGGGTTTCCTATGGCTACACCTTC. It yields the protein CASSPVNGVSYGYTF. The rearrangement joins TRBV5-4 to TRBJ1-2; no reliable D call. Germline V lookup: CDR1 SGHNT, CDR2 YYREEE (reference sequence). The CDR3 length is 15 residues. V lost 4 bases and J lost 4, with 17 bases in between.

The table lists this clone with a count of one. The gene calls are TRBV2 and TRBJ1-5, with unresolved D. Trimming pared 4 bases from V and 3 bases from J, leaving 16 bases between. This CDR3 has 16 residues. Germline assignment: CDR1 SNHLY and CDR2 FYNNEI. This CDR3 reads CASSGFGGVNNQPQHF. CDR3 DNA sequence: TGTGCCAGCAGTGGGTTCGGCGGAGTAAACAATCAGCCCCAGCATTTT.

V and J are TRBV7-2 and TRBJ2-6; D may be TRBD2 (5 bases). Germline V gene sequence: CDR1 SGHTA, CDR2 FQGNSA. V lost 6 bases and J lost 1, with 10 bases in between. CDR3 length: 15 amino acids. As DNA, the CDR3 is TGTGCCAGCAGACCCGAGGGTTCTGGGGCCAACGTCCTGACTTTC. Translation: CASRPEGSGANVLTF.

This clone showed up just once. The rearrangement joins TRBV2 to TRBJ2-5; 9 bases align to TRBD1. Trimming cost V 6 bases and J 4 bases; bases outside gene matches: 6. Germline V gene lookup returns CDR1 SNHLY and CDR2 FYNNEI. The CDR3 is made up of 14 amino acids. The CDR3: CASRPGTGTETQYF. CDR3 DNA sequence: TGTGCCAGCAGGCCCGGGACAGGGACAGAGACCCAGTACTTC.

Here the CDR3 DNA reads TGTGCCAGCAGCGTAGGGCTCGGGCGGGAGGAGACCCAGTACTTC. Its translation is CASSVGLGREETQYF. V gene TRBV9 combines with J gene TRBJ2-5; 7 bases match TRBD2. The CDR3 consists of 15 residues. Germline trimming cut 0 bases from V and 5 bases from J; bases unmatched to any gene: 7. Germline-derived CDR1 and CDR2 are SGDLS and YYNGEE. Supplemented by reference TRBV9 and TRBJ2-5, the full variable domain reads DSGVTQTPKHLITATGQRVTLRCSPRSGDLSVYWYQQSLDQGLQFLIQYYNGEERAKGNILERFSAQQFPDLHSELNLSSLELGDSALYFCASSVGLGREETQYFGPGTRLLVL.

This chain connects TRBV4-3 to TRBJ1-1; no reliable D call. Between the trimmed V and J ends, which lost 1 base and 6 bases, there was a span of 18 bases. Germline V lookup: CDR1 LGHNA, CDR2 YSLEER. This CDR3 comprises 16 residues. Written as DNA, the CDR3 is TGCGCCAGCAGCCAAGTACCAGGACCGACTATCTCTGAAGCTTTCTTT. Its protein product is CASSQVPGPTISEAFF.

The chain joins TRBV6-5 to TRBJ2-2; D is unresolved. V was cut by 1 base and J by 6 bases, with 6 bases left in between. The CDR3 is 13 residues long. From germline, CDR1 is MNHEY and CDR2 SVGAGI. CDR3 DNA sequence: TGTGCCAGCAGTTACTTCCCCTCCGGGGAGCTGTTTTTT. Its translation: CASSYFPSGELFF.

The gene calls are TRBV1 and TRBJ2-5; TRBD2, the table's D call, lacks a check against the DNA. TRBV1 is a listed pseudogene. The CDR3 is 18 amino acids. The DNA for the CDR3 is TGCACCAGCAGCCAAAAGGGGACTAGCGGGAGTGACCGGGAGACCCAGTACTTC. Protein: CTSSQKGTSGSDRETQYF.

The V and J genes are TRBV10-3 and TRBJ1-4; D is perhaps TRBD1 (6 bases). V was trimmed by 10 bases and J by 6 bases, leaving 21 bases between them. Germline loops: CDR1 ENHRY, CDR2 SYGVKD. The CDR3 has 15 amino acids. This CDR3 is CATRDNVPRDEKLFF. The CDR3 DNA sequence: TGTGCCACCCGGGACAACGTCCCAAGGGATGAAAAACTGTTTTTT.

DNA for the CDR3: TGTGCCAGCAGTTTAGTACAGGGTGGCGAGCAGTACTTC. As protein: CASSLVQGGEQYF. The gene calls are TRBV12-3 or TRBV12-4 and TRBJ2-7; D is possibly TRBD1 (6 bases). V was clipped by 1 base and J by 6 bases, with 10 bases between them. This CDR3 comprises 13 residues.

CDR3 residues: CASSLNRLASGNTIYF. CDR3 in DNA: TGTGCCAGCAGTTTAAACAGGCTCGCCTCTGGAAACACCATATATTTT. The chain has TRBV27 and TRBJ1-3; weak D call: TRBD1 (5 bases). V gave up 2 bases and J gave up 0 bases, with 11 bases separating them. There are 16 residues in the CDR3. CDR1 is MNHEY and CDR2 is SMNVEV in the germline V gene (reference sequence).

V and J are TRBV19 and TRBJ2-1; no clear D gene. Germline CDR1 and CDR2: LNHDA and SQIVND (reference sequence). The V end was cut by 6 bases, the J end by 5 bases, with 14 bases between. The CDR3 spans 14 residues. CDR3 sequence (DNA): TGTGCCAGTAGAACCGACCTATTAGACAATGAGCAGTTCTTC. This gives the protein CASRTDLLDNEQFF.

This sequence joins TRBV14 and TRBJ1-6; 9 bases line up with TRBD1. V trimming: 0 bases; J trimming: 2 bases; junction bases outside the gene matches: 8. The CDR3 is 19 amino acids. CDR1 SGHDN and CDR2 FVKESK come from the germline V gene. The CDR3 DNA sequence: TGTGCCAGCAGCCAAGACCTTGAACAGGGGGCTGCCTATAATTCACCCCTCCACTTT. Translating gives CASSQDLEQGAAYNSPLHF.